Each of the 28 T cell receptor beta chains below was sequenced from the same sample in a study of Tregs in tolerant kidney transplant recipients. TCRdb's table, derived via immunoSEQ multiplex PCR, lists solely in-frame clones and lacks some. The table lists 100,000 to 130,000 clones, around 90% of them singletons, with about 0.31% in the top ten. The sequences come from CD4+ T cells from blood, collected before the transplant. The receptor set was obtained from a human donor who received a combined kidney and bone marrow transplant.

This chain connects TRBV7-9 to TRBJ1-1; D unclear. Trimming took off 3 bases at V and 0 bases at J, with 5 bases between the two ends. The CDR3 extends over 13 amino acids. Germline loops: CDR1 SEHNR, CDR2 FQNEAQ (reference sequence). The CDR3, as DNA: TGTGCCAGCAGCTTTCTTATGAACACTGAAGCTTTCTTT. It yields the protein CASSFLMNTEAFF.

The chain has TRBV4-1 and TRBJ2-3; 16 bases align to TRBD2. The CDR3 contains 16 residues. Trimming at V came to 4 bases and at J to 4 bases, leaving 2 bases not matched to a gene. In germline, CDR1 is MGHRA, CDR2 YSYEKL. This CDR3 is CASSPGTSGGADTQYF. Here the CDR3 DNA reads TGCGCCAGCAGCCCTGGGACTAGCGGGGGGGCAGATACGCAGTATTTT.

This chain joins TRBV6-5 and TRBJ2-1, with D unclear. The CDR3 sequence is 14 residues long. Germline lookup yields CDR1 MNHEY and CDR2 SVGAGI. The V gene lost 9 bases and the J gene lost 2 bases, with 14 bases spanning the gap. The CDR3 here is CASKTVATYNEQFF. Written as DNA, the CDR3 is TGTGCCAGTAAGACGGTAGCCACCTACAATGAGCAGTTCTTC.

The chain employs TRBV9 and TRBJ1-1; D is perhaps TRBD1 (5 bases). The germline CDR1 and CDR2 sequences are SGDLS and YYNGEE. V was shortened by 4 bases and J by 9 bases, with 16 bases between the two germline ends. The CDR3 extends over 13 amino acids. The CDR3 is CASSPDGAGKAFF. In DNA, the CDR3 is TGTGCCAGCAGCCCCGACGGGGCGGGGAAAGCTTTCTTT.

This sequence joins TRBV5-6 and TRBJ2-1, with a weak D call TRBD2 (5 bases). The CDR3 is 15 residues long. CDR1 and CDR2 (germline): SGHDT, YYEEEE. Deletions cut 0 bases from V and 8 bases from J, with 15 bases between. CDR3 sequence reads: CASSLGQYAGDEQFF. The CDR3 DNA follows: TGTGCCAGCAGCTTGGGACAATATGCCGGGGATGAGCAGTTCTTC.

The chain combines TRBV6-6 with TRBJ2-5, with 10 bases matching TRBD2. J gave up 4 bases and V 6 bases, and 8 bases lay outside the gene matches. Germline V CDR1 and CDR2: MNHNY, SVGAGI (reference sequence). This CDR3 contains 15 residues. The chain's CDR3 is CASSRLAGVGETQYF. The CDR3 bases are TGTGCCAGCAGCCGGCTAGCGGGAGTCGGAGAGACCCAGTACTTC.

The rearrangement links TRBV15 to TRBJ1-3; 8 bases align to TRBD1. CDR1 LNHNV and CDR2 YYDKDF come from the germline V gene (reference sequence). CDR3 size: 13 residues. V lost 3 bases and J lost 10; bases outside the gene matches: 5. The CDR3: CATSSGTGLTIYF. The CDR3 region has the DNA TGTGCCACCAGCAGCGGGACAGGCCTTACCATATATTTT.

V is TRBV4-2 and J is TRBJ2-3; TRBD2 matches at 7 bases. This CDR3 has 19 amino acids. Germline CDR1 LGHNA, CDR2 YNFKEQ. V lost 0 bases to trimming and J lost 0 bases; unmatched junction nucleotides: 12. Here the CDR3 reads CASSQDSASGRSSTDTQYF. In DNA form, the CDR3 reads TGTGCCAGCAGCCAAGATAGTGCTAGCGGACGGTCTAGCACAGATACGCAGTATTTT.

V usage is TRBV15 and J usage is TRBJ2-3; 8 nucleotides align to TRBD2. CDR3 length equals 14 residues. Germline values: CDR1 LNHNV, CDR2 YYDKDF (reference sequence). The trim removed 6 bases at V and 3 bases at J, leaving 5 bases unmatched. This CDR3 is CATSTAGVTDTQYF. The CDR3 nucleotides are TGTGCCACCAGTACAGCGGGAGTGACAGATACGCAGTATTTT.

V is TRBV7-6 and J is TRBJ2-2, with a weak D call TRBD1 (5 bases). Germline V gene data show CDR1 as SGHVS and CDR2 as FNYEAQ. V lost 5 bases and J lost 8, with 21 bases in between. The CDR3 runs 16 residues. The CDR3 sequence is CASSRLLYADRGELFF. CDR3 in DNA: TGTGCCAGCAGCCGACTCCTTTATGCCGACAGAGGGGAGCTGTTTTTT.

The J gene is TRBJ1-2, the V gene TRBV28; 7 nucleotides align to TRBD1. The CDR3 consists of 15 residues. J was trimmed by 4 bases and V by 5 bases; bases with no gene match: 10. The germline V gene encodes CDR1 MDHEN and CDR2 SYDVKM. This chain's CDR3 is CASSTQGQYVYGYTF. CDR3 sequence (DNA): TGTGCCAGCAGTACACAGGGGCAATATGTCTATGGCTACACCTTC.

This sequence joins TRBV30 and TRBJ1-2, with no clear D. Per germline, CDR1 GTSNPN and CDR2 SVGIG (reference sequence). Trimming left V 8 bases short and J 1 base short, with 11 bases between. The CDR3 is made up of 12 amino acids. In DNA form, the CDR3 reads TGTGCCCGGATGGGCCGTAACTATGGCTACACCTTC. This translates into CARMGRNYGYTF.

V usage is TRBV10-2 and J usage is TRBJ2-1, with 12 bases matching TRBD2. The germline V gene encodes CDR1 WSHSY and CDR2 SAAADI. V dropped 6 bases and J dropped 9; count of bases not matched to a gene: 6. This CDR3 has 14 residues. The CDR3 here is CASRGLAGYGEQFF. CDR3 in DNA: TGCGCCAGCAGAGGACTAGCGGGATACGGTGAGCAGTTCTTC.

The rearrangement links TRBV19 to TRBJ2-7; the match to TRBD2 covers 8 bases. This CDR3 has 15 residues. The V gene end was trimmed by 3 bases and the J gene end by 2 bases; junction bases not matched to a gene: 6. Germline CDR1 LNHDA, CDR2 SQIVND (reference sequence). The CDR3 spells CASSMGRGAPYEQYF. CDR3 coding DNA: TGTGCCAGTAGTATGGGGCGGGGGGCCCCCTACGAGCAGTACTTC.

This rearrangement joins TRBV5-8 to TRBJ2-1; D is uncertain. V lost 0 bases, J lost 8 bases, and 12 bases lay in between. CDR3 length equals 14 residues. The germline V gene has CDR1 SGHTS and CDR2 YDEGEE. The CDR3 nucleotides read TGTGCCAGCAGCTTGGGGCAGGTATCCGATGAGCAGTTCTTC. The encoded protein is CASSLGQVSDEQFF.

The chain joins TRBV4-1 to TRBJ2-3; 7 nucleotides align to TRBD1. The V gene end was trimmed by 1 base and the J gene end by 4 bases; junction bases not matched to a gene: 2. The CDR3 contains 14 residues. Germline CDR1 reads MGHRA; CDR2 reads YSYEKL. CDR3 loop: CASSQVTGSDTQYF. The DNA of the CDR3 is TGCGCCAGCAGCCAAGTGACAGGGTCAGATACGCAGTATTTT.

The CDR3 region has the DNA TGTGCCAGCAGCTCCCGGTCGGGGACGCAGTATTTT. This codes for CASSSRSGTQYF. This chain links TRBV7-2 with TRBJ2-3, with a tentative D call TRBD2 (5 bases). The V end lost 4 bases, the J end lost 9 bases, and 11 bases lay between the germline ends. CDR1 is SGHTA and CDR2 is FQGNSA in the germline V gene. This CDR3 contains 12 residues. Using reference TRBV7-2 and TRBJ2-3 for the parts outside the CDR3, the full variable domain is GAGVSQSPSNKVTEKGKDVELRCDPISGHTALYWYRQSLGQGLEFLIYFQGNSAPDKSGLPSDRFSAERTGGSVSTLTIQRTQQEDSAVYLCASSSRSGTQYFGPGTRLTVL.

J is TRBJ2-7 and V is TRBV2; 8 bases match TRBD1. CDR3 size: 13 residues. Per germline, CDR1 SNHLY and CDR2 FYNNEI. V trimming: 7 bases; J trimming: 4 bases; junction bases outside the gene matches: 6. CDR3 in DNA: TGTGCCAGCAAGGCAGGGGGCAAGTACGAGCAGTACTTC. This gives the protein CASKAGGKYEQYF. Looking up the rest from reference TRBV2 and TRBJ2-7 gives the full variable domain: EPEVTQTPSHQVTQMGQEVILRCVPISNHLYFYWYRQILGQKVEFLVSFYNNEISEKSEIFDDQFSVERPDGSNFTLKIRSTKLEDSAMYFCASKAGGKYEQYFGPGTRLTVT.

The chain has TRBV18 and TRBJ1-4, with D hard to call. Germline values: CDR1 KGHSH, CDR2 LQKENI. V was pared by 5 bases and J by 0 bases, with 10 bases between. The CDR3 sequence is 15 residues long. The CDR3 DNA reads as TGTGCCAGCTCAGGGTCGGAGGCAACTAATGAAAAACTGTTTTTT. Encoded protein: CASSGSEATNEKLFF.

This rearrangement joins TRBV7-9 to TRBJ2-2; a weak D match, TRBD1 (5 bases). Trimming cost V 2 bases and J 4 bases, with 14 bases left between them. The V gene's germline CDR1 is SEHNR and CDR2 FQNEAQ (reference sequence). This CDR3 is built from 16 residues. CDR3 in DNA: TGTGCCAGCAGCTTACTGGCAGGGATATCCACCGGGGAGCTGTTTTTT. Protein sequence: CASSLLAGISTGELFF.

The table lists this clone with a few counts. This chain links TRBV18 with TRBJ2-3, with TRBD1 matching 7 bases. The CDR3 covers 18 residues. The germline V gene has CDR1 KGHSH and CDR2 LQKENI. V lost 6 bases, J lost 0 bases, and 15 bases stayed unmatched. The CDR3, as DNA: TGTGCCAGCTCGGCGACAGGGATGGGTCTCCGAAGCACAGATACGCAGTATTTT. This translates into CASSATGMGLRSTDTQYF. The variable domain in full, with the rest retrieved from reference TRBV18 and TRBJ2-3, is NAGVMQNPRHLVRRRGQEARLRCSPMKGHSHVYWYRQLPEEGLKFMVYLQKENIIDESGMPKERFSAEFPKEGPSILRIQQVVRGDSAAYFCASSATGMGLRSTDTQYFGPGTRLTVL.

The genes are TRBV5-1 and TRBJ2-7, with 9 bases identical to TRBD1. Germline V lookup: CDR1 SGHRS, CDR2 YFSETQ. There are 14 residues in the CDR3. Unmatched junction bases numbered 5, after V lost 7 bases and J lost 0 bases. The CDR3 region is CASQQGAASYEQYF. CDR3 bases: TGCGCCAGCCAACAGGGGGCCGCCTCCTACGAGCAGTACTTC.

Turning to this clone: Within the sample, other DNA sequences also encode this same CDR3. The V call is TRBV7-2, the J call TRBJ2-7; TRBD1 aligns across 8 bases. This CDR3 region has 13 residues. CDR1 and CDR2 from the germline V gene are SGHTA and FQGNSA. V lost 5 bases and J lost 7; bases outside the gene matches: 7. Written as DNA, the CDR3 is TGTGCCAGCAGCCTAAGGACAGGGAGGGAGCAGTACTTC. It yields the protein CASSLRTGREQYF.

CDR3: CASSVSYYNEQFF. The CDR3 DNA is TGTGCCAGCAGTGTTAGCTACTACAATGAGCAGTTCTTC. This rearrangement joins TRBV28 to TRBJ2-1; D remains unclear. There are 13 residues in the CDR3. The germline gives CDR1 MDHEN, CDR2 SYDVKM. The ends were cut back, 5 bases at V and 3 bases at J, with 8 bases in the middle.

This clone appeared a few times. This chain uses TRBV6-5 with TRBJ2-5; TRBD2 agrees at 13 bases. Germline V gene data show CDR1 as MNHEY and CDR2 as SVGAGI. The CDR3 has 15 amino acids. J lost 9 bases, V lost 7 bases, and 11 bases had no gene match. CDR3 DNA sequence: TGTGCCAGCATTTCAGGACTAGCGGGAGTCGGGGCCCAGTACTTC. It encodes CASISGLAGVGAQYF.

This chain connects TRBV2 to TRBJ1-2; 9 bases match TRBD1. The CDR3 spans 13 residues. Germline values: CDR1 SNHLY, CDR2 FYNNEI. J lost 4 bases, V lost 4 bases, and 1 base had no gene match. CDR3 sequence (DNA): TGTGCCAGCAGTGGGACAGGGGCCTATGGCTACACCTTC. It specifies CASSGTGAYGYTF.

The rearrangement links TRBV6-4 to TRBJ2-1, with 7 positions matching TRBD1. In germline, CDR1 is MRHNA, CDR2 SNTAGT. V shed 3 bases and J 4 bases; nucleotides not matched to a gene: 3. The CDR3 consists of 14 residues. The CDR3 nucleotides are TGTGCCAGCAGTGAGCAGGGGGTATACAATGAGCAGTTCTTC. Protein: CASSEQGVYNEQFF.

This rearrangement joins TRBV7-7 to TRBJ2-3; D gene ambiguous. The CDR3 is 15 residues long. CDR1 is SSHAT and CDR2 is FNYEAQ in the germline V gene (reference sequence). The V and J ends lost 1 base and 0 bases respectively, with 8 bases between them. The CDR3 protein is CASSLGPGSTDTQYF. In DNA, the CDR3 is TGTGCCAGCAGCTTAGGGCCAGGAAGCACAGATACGCAGTATTTT.